Below, one T cell receptor beta chain is given with its context. The protocol was immunoSEQ multiplex PCR, while the TCRdb copy is restricted to in-frame clones and leaves out a portion. The data hold about 40,000 clones, with approximately 86% observed a single time. The data are from a study of lymphopenia after photon versus proton radiotherapy. Germline CDR1 reads PRHDT; CDR2 reads FYEKMQ (reference sequence). The CDR3 length is 18 residues. Unmatched junction bases numbered 14, after V lost 5 bases and J lost 1 base. The sample in question was peripheral blood, obtained from a patient treated with proton-based radiotherapy. The clonotype comes from an older woman with pancreatic cancer. Some clones in this sample may be carry-over from other donors' samples. The chain combines TRBV13 with TRBJ2-7, with TRBD2 matching 10 bases. The CDR3 DNA follows: TGTGCCAGCAGCCCCCCTCAACTCAGCGGGAGGGAATCCTACGAGCAGTACTTC. Amino acids: CASSPPQLSGRESYEQYF.